The 24 T cell receptor beta chains listed next were all sequenced from one sample in a study of cytomegalovirus exposure and HLA in healthy donors. Primers: 60 Vbeta forward and 13 Jbeta reverse. Measured with immunoSEQ multiplex PCR; TCRdb has only the in-frame clones, and not every one. There are approximately 130,000 clones in the sample; about 81% occur only once, and 5.9% lies in the top ten. The sequenced sample consisted of PBMCs. These receptors all come from a woman in her 40s in good health and CMV-seropositive.

The chain joins TRBV20-1 to TRBJ1-1; D gene uncertain. Germline V gene lookup returns CDR1 DFQATT and CDR2 SNEGSKA (reference sequence). V gave up 6 bases and J gave up 0 bases, with 2 bases separating them. The CDR3 contains 10 residues. The CDR3 sequence: CSALNTEAFF. The CDR3 DNA sequence: TGCAGTGCCTTGAACACTGAAGCTTTCTTT.

The chain recombines TRBV13 with TRBJ2-2; no firm D call. The CDR3 extends over 14 amino acids. Per germline, CDR1 PRHDT and CDR2 FYEKMQ (reference sequence). Between the trimmed V and J ends, which lost 8 bases and 3 bases, there was a span of 13 bases. As DNA, the CDR3 is TGTGCCAGCCCAATGGGCCCCTACACCGGGGAGCTGTTTTTT. Its protein product is CASPMGPYTGELFF.

This chain links TRBV15 with TRBJ2-1; 8 bases are a match to TRBD2. The CDR3 sequence is 16 residues long. CDR1 LNHNV and CDR2 YYDKDF come from the germline V gene (reference sequence). V lost 3 bases and J lost 6; bases outside the gene matches: 10. The CDR3 sequence: CATSSRAGERINEQFF. CDR3 coding DNA: TGTGCCACCAGCAGCCGAGCGGGAGAACGGATCAATGAGCAGTTCTTC.

The genes are TRBV5-8 and TRBJ2-5; TRBD1 might be the D (6 bases). The end of the DNA fits TRBJ2-7 better, so the J call may be wrong. The CDR3 spans 15 residues. CDR1 and CDR2 (germline): SGHTS, YDEGEE. In nucleotides, the CDR3 is TGTGCCAGCACCAAATCGGACAGTCGACTTTACGAGCAGTACTTC. It translates to CASTKSDSRLYEQYF.

This rearrangement joins TRBV18 to TRBJ1-1; D remains ambiguous. This CDR3 region has 15 residues. Germline assignment: CDR1 KGHSH and CDR2 LQKENI. The ends were cut back, 1 base at V and 5 bases at J, with 14 bases in the middle. The CDR3 loop is CASSPRRELETEAFF. The DNA of the CDR3 is TGTGCCAGCTCACCACGACGGGAGCTAGAGACTGAAGCTTTCTTT.

This CDR3 is CASSSGERMNTEAFF. CDR3 coding DNA: TGTGCCAGCAGCTCCGGAGAGCGCATGAACACTGAAGCTTTCTTT. This rearrangement joins TRBV7-9 to TRBJ1-1; no definite D call. The germline V gene has CDR1 SEHNR and CDR2 FQNEAQ (reference sequence). The V end lost 4 bases, the J end lost 0 bases, and 12 bases lay between the germline ends. The CDR3 extends over 15 amino acids.

This clone was recorded once. The V call is TRBV5-1, the J call TRBJ1-1, with 8 positions matching TRBD1. Germline V lookup: CDR1 SGHRS, CDR2 YFSETQ. V was pared by 3 bases and J by 7 bases, with 8 bases of the junction left unmatched. This CDR3 comprises 14 residues. The CDR3 reads CASSSDRGGIEAFF. CDR3 nucleotides: TGCGCCAGCAGCTCCGACAGGGGAGGGATTGAAGCTTTCTTT.

This clone was counted only a few times. V is TRBV7-2 and J is TRBJ2-1; 9 positions agree with TRBD2. Germline CDR1 reads SGHTA; CDR2 reads FQGNSA. This CDR3 spans 15 amino acids. V trimming: 5 bases; J trimming: 2 bases; junction bases outside the gene matches: 4. The CDR3 is CASSAGLAPYNEQFF. The CDR3 DNA reads TGTGCCAGCAGCGCGGGACTAGCTCCCTACAATGAGCAGTTCTTC.

This chain links TRBV9 with TRBJ2-4; D unresolved. Germline-derived CDR1 and CDR2 are SGDLS and YYNGEE. V lost 0 bases and J 7 bases, leaving 8 bases between the germline ends. This CDR3 region has 13 residues. As DNA, the CDR3 is TGTGCCAGCAGCGTAGGTGGCAACAACATTCAGTACTTC. This sequence encodes CASSVGGNNIQYF.

Only a few counts were recorded for this clone. This chain links TRBV2 with TRBJ1-3; tentatively, D is TRBD1 (5 bases). Looked up from germline, CDR1 is SNHLY and CDR2 is FYNNEI. The CDR3 runs to 13 residues. V was pared by 6 bases and J by 0 bases, with 6 bases between. The CDR3 DNA sequence: TGTGCCAGCAGGGACATCTCTGGAAACACCATATATTTT. It specifies CASRDISGNTIYF.

This chain uses TRBV28 with TRBJ2-1; 10 bases map to TRBD1. The CDR3 sequence is 14 residues long. The ends lost 6 bases at V and 7 bases at J; junction bases unmatched: 6. Germline assignment: CDR1 MDHEN and CDR2 SYDVKM. This CDR3 reads CASSGGQGGNEQFF. For the CDR3, the DNA is TGTGCCAGCAGCGGTGGACAGGGGGGTAATGAGCAGTTCTTC.

The chain couples TRBV4-2 to TRBJ2-3; the match to TRBD2 covers 10 bases. The CDR3 length is 17 residues. CDR1 is LGHNA and CDR2 is YNFKEQ in the germline V gene. Trimming at V came to 4 bases and at J to 2 bases, leaving 9 bases not matched to a gene. The CDR3 sequence is CASSRAAGGQVTDTQYF. CDR3 coding DNA: TGTGCCAGCAGCCGAGCAGCGGGAGGGCAGGTCACAGATACGCAGTATTTT.

This chain connects TRBV4-2 to TRBJ2-3; 7 bases are a match to TRBD2. Germline CDR1 LGHNA, CDR2 YNFKEQ. J gave up 1 base and V 0 bases, and 16 bases lay outside the gene matches. The CDR3 is 20 residues long. The CDR3 region is CASSQEPAFGGVAGTDTQYF. The CDR3 nucleotides read TGTGCCAGCAGCCAAGAACCCGCTTTTGGGGGGGTAGCGGGCACAGATACGCAGTATTTT.

The rearrangement joins TRBV15 to TRBJ1-5; D gene unclear. Germline V CDR1 and CDR2: LNHNV, YYDKDF (reference sequence). This CDR3 has 14 residues. V lost 1 base, J lost 7 bases, and 11 bases lay in between. The CDR3 sequence: CATSRAERSQPQHF. DNA of the CDR3: TGTGCCACCAGCAGAGCGGAGAGAAGCCAGCCCCAGCATTTT.

The chain couples TRBV6-5 to TRBJ2-7; D gene uncertain. Germline CDR1 and CDR2: MNHEY and SVGAGI. The CDR3 contains 15 residues. The V gene lost 0 bases and the J gene lost 9 bases, with 18 bases spanning the gap. This chain's CDR3 is CASSYSMGLGWAQYF. The CDR3 DNA is TGTGCCAGCAGTTACTCGATGGGTTTAGGCTGGGCGCAGTACTTC.

This clone was seen just once. The chain uses TRBV9 and TRBJ2-1; TRBD2 aligns across 8 bases. The CDR3 covers 16 residues. Unmatched junction bases numbered 7, after V lost 0 bases and J lost 5 bases. CDR1 and CDR2 from the germline V gene are SGDLS and YYNGEE. The CDR3 region is CASSVVETGGNNEQFF. The CDR3 DNA reads TGTGCCAGCAGCGTAGTAGAGACGGGGGGGAACAATGAGCAGTTCTTC.

The V call is TRBV2, the J call TRBJ2-7; 8 bases map to TRBD1. V gave up 6 bases and J gave up 6 bases; unmatched junction bases: 4. Looked up from germline, CDR1 is SNHLY and CDR2 is FYNNEI. CDR3 length: 12 residues. Written as DNA, the CDR3 is TGTGCCAGCAGCAGACAGGGGACCGAGCAGTACTTC. Translating gives CASSRQGTEQYF.

This clone was observed a handful of times. The gene calls are TRBV30 and TRBJ1-4; no firm D call. This CDR3 region has 11 residues. V shed 7 bases and J shed 5 bases, with 8 bases lying between them. Germline CDR1 is GTSNPN and CDR2 is SVGIG (reference sequence). Here the CDR3 reads CAFQLNEKLFF. The DNA for the CDR3 is TGTGCCTTCCAACTCAATGAAAAACTGTTTTTT.

The chain links TRBV18 to TRBJ1-1; D remains ambiguous. CDR1 KGHSH and CDR2 LQKENI come from the germline V gene. The CDR3 spans 14 residues. V shed 3 bases and J shed 6 bases, with 14 bases lying between them. CDR3 nucleotide sequence: TGTGCCAGCTCACCGGGAGCTCATGTCGCTGAAGCTTTCTTT. It translates to CASSPGAHVAEAFF. Based on the CDR3 plus reference TRBV18 and TRBJ1-1, the full variable domain is NAGVMQNPRHLVRRRGQEARLRCSPMKGHSHVYWYRQLPEEGLKFMVYLQKENIIDESGMPKERFSAEFPKEGPSILRIQQVVRGDSAAYFCASSPGAHVAEAFFGQGTRLTVV.

V is TRBV27 and J is TRBJ2-7, with D perhaps TRBD2 (6 bases). CDR1 MNHEY and CDR2 SMNVEV come from the germline V gene (reference sequence). Between the trimmed V and J ends, which lost 5 bases and 3 bases, there was a span of 20 bases. The CDR3 is 16 amino acids. CDR3 sequence reads: CASSNSLGEVGYEQYF. The CDR3 DNA reads TGTGCCAGCAGTAACTCGCTAGGGGAGGTCGGCTACGAGCAGTACTTC.

The chain joins TRBV29-1 to TRBJ2-7; a possible D gene is TRBD1 (5 bases). Trimming removed 4 bases from V and 4 bases from J, with 17 bases in between. CDR3 length: 14 amino acids. Germline CDR1 and CDR2: SQVTM and ANQGSEA. The CDR3 nucleotides read TGCAGCGTTGTGCTTCCAGGGCCAACTTACGAGCAGTACTTC. This gives the protein CSVVLPGPTYEQYF.

The chain has TRBV27 and TRBJ2-7, with 8 nucleotides matching TRBD2. Germline CDR1 MNHEY, CDR2 SMNVEV (reference sequence). J gave up 6 bases and V 4 bases, and 5 bases lay outside the gene matches. The CDR3 runs to 13 residues. CDR3 DNA sequence: TGTGCCAGCAGTTATCGGGGGGGCCGCGAGCAGTACTTC. This codes for CASSYRGGREQYF.

This sequence joins TRBV12-5 and TRBJ2-4; 7 bases are a match to TRBD1. V lost 2 bases and J lost 0; bases outside the gene matches: 1. Germline V gene data show CDR1 as LGHNT and CDR2 as FRNRAP. CDR3 length: 15 amino acids. The CDR3 is CASGLTGEAKNIQYF. The CDR3 DNA reads TGTGCTAGTGGTTTGACAGGGGAAGCCAAAAACATTCAGTACTTC. Together with reference TRBV12-5 and TRBJ2-4, the CDR3 gives the full variable domain: DARVTQTPRHKVTEMGQEVTMRCQPILGHNTVFWYRQTMMQGLELLAYFRNRAPLDDSGMPKDRFSAEMPDATLATLKIQPSEPRDSAVYFCASGLTGEAKNIQYFGAGTRLSVL.

The rearrangement links TRBV21-1 to TRBJ2-7; the D call TRBD1 from the table was never checked on the DNA. TRBV21-1 is an annotated pseudogene. This CDR3 has 15 residues. The chain's CDR3 is CASSKAKGVNVEQYF. CDR3 bases: TGTGCCAGCAGCAAAGCTAAGGGGGTGAATGTTGAGCAGTACTTC.